Here is one T cell receptor beta chain with its context. This specimen belongs to a study of control samples from healthy donors and cancer patients. The repertoire was sequenced with immunoSEQ multiplex PCR; TCRdb's copy has only in-frame clones and lacks some. The data contain 85,000 to 120,000 clones, about 91% of them singletons. This receptor was identified in a young woman in good health. Sequencing was done on a sample of blood.

The CDR3 loop is CASSQNTRDTGELFF. Here the CDR3 DNA reads TGTGCCAGCAGCCAAAATACTAGGGACACCGGGGAGCTGTTTTTT. J is TRBJ2-2 and V is TRBV11-3; the D gene is possibly TRBD2 (5 bases). Germline assignment: CDR1 SGHNT and CDR2 YENEEA. V was shortened by 5 bases and J by 3 bases, with 13 bases between the two germline ends. The CDR3 is 15 amino acids. The full variable domain, completed using reference TRBV11-3 and TRBJ2-2, is EAGVVQSPRYKIIEKKQPVAFWCNPISGHNTLYWYLQNLGQGPELLIRYENEEAVDDSQLPKDRFSAERLKGVDSTLKIQPAELGDSAVYLCASSQNTRDTGELFFGEGSRLTVL.